These 18 T cell receptor beta chains were sequenced from one sample in a study of CD8 T cells in Susac syndrome. Reverse transcription used about 0.45 to 1 ug RNA and random hexamers. TCRdb reprocessed the immunoSEQ multiplex PCR reads via MiXCR and lists one record per CDR3 protein. The sample records 80,000 or so distinct CDR3 sequences, roughly 91% being singletons. The sample comprised CD4+ T cells from PBMCs. These receptors were collected from a human donor with Susac syndrome.

The V call is TRBV19, the J call TRBJ2-3; D is ambiguous. V was cut by 10 bases and J by 5 bases, with 13 bases left in between. The CDR3 is 12 amino acids. Germline CDR1 reads LNHDA; CDR2 reads SQIVND (reference sequence). CDR3 DNA sequence: TGTGCCACAAAGGGTTCCGGAGATACGCAGTATTTT. Translation: CATKGSGDTQYF.

The rearrangement uses TRBV20-1 and TRBJ2-2; D might be TRBD1 or TRBD2, each matching 5 bases. The length of the CDR3 is 15 residues. CDR1 and CDR2 from the germline V gene are DFQATT and SNEGSKA (reference sequence). V lost 3 bases, J lost 1 base, and 12 bases lay in between. DNA of the CDR3: TGCAGTGCTAGGAGGGGATTACAGAACACCGGGGAGCTGTTTTTT. Translated: CSARRGLQNTGELFF.

This chain connects TRBV20-1 to TRBJ2-7; TRBD2 aligns across 12 bases. The germline gives CDR1 DFQATT, CDR2 SNEGSKA (reference sequence). CDR3 length: 15 residues. Unmatched junction bases numbered 3, after V lost 0 bases and J lost 3 bases. CDR3 sequence (DNA): TGCAGTGCTAGAGATGAGACTAGCGGGAGCTACGAGCAGTACTTC. Residues: CSARDETSGSYEQYF.

The sample holds one count of this clonotype. V gene TRBV28 combines with J gene TRBJ1-2; D gene uncertain. Germline loops: CDR1 MDHEN, CDR2 SYDVKM. The CDR3 loop spans 12 amino acids. V lost 7 bases, J lost 8 bases, and 14 bases lay in between. CDR3 residues: CASTTLPRGYTF. The CDR3 nucleotides are TGTGCCAGCACCACACTACCTCGGGGCTACACCTTC.

The CDR3 spells CSVETGLNTGELFF. The CDR3 region has the DNA TGCAGCGTTGAAACAGGGCTAAACACCGGGGAGCTGTTTTTT. The chain uses TRBV29-1 and TRBJ2-2, with a tentative D call TRBD1 (6 bases). This CDR3 spans 14 amino acids. Trimming took 2 bases from V and 2 from J, leaving 9 bases between them. Germline V gene data show CDR1 as SQVTM and CDR2 as ANQGSEA.

As DNA, the CDR3 is TGTGCCAGCAGCTCAACAGGGAGAAACTCCTACGAGCAGTACTTC. It translates to CASSSTGRNSYEQYF. The chain combines TRBV5-4 with TRBJ2-7; a possible D gene is TRBD1 (6 bases). The CDR3 runs 15 residues. The V end lost 3 bases, the J end lost 0 bases, and 13 bases lay between the germline ends. CDR1 SGHNT and CDR2 YYREEE come from the germline V gene (reference sequence).

CDR3 sequence: CASSARFSYNEQFF. CDR3 DNA sequence: TGTGCCAGCAGTGCACGATTCTCCTACAATGAGCAGTTCTTC. This chain links TRBV6-1 with TRBJ2-1; D unresolved. Trimming left V 4 bases short and J 0 bases short, with 7 bases between. CDR3 length: 14 amino acids. Germline V gives CDR1 MNHNS, CDR2 SASEGT.

This rearrangement joins TRBV7-9 to TRBJ2-3; the D is unclear. The V end was cut by 2 bases, the J end by 0 bases, with 12 bases between. This CDR3 contains 16 residues. Germline CDR1 reads SEHNR; CDR2 reads FQNEAQ (reference sequence). CDR3 loop: CASSLTGGASTDTQYF. For the CDR3, the DNA is TGTGCCAGCAGCTTAACGGGCGGTGCTAGCACAGATACGCAGTATTTT.

V and J are TRBV30 and TRBJ2-7, with TRBD1 as a possible D gene (6 bases). Per the germline V gene, CDR1 is GTSNPN and CDR2 is SVGIG (reference sequence). V shed 4 bases and J shed 2 bases, with 27 bases lying between them. The CDR3 is 18 residues long. CDR3: CAWNVGQSLVLPTYEQYF. CDR3 nucleotides: TGTGCCTGGAACGTTGGACAGAGCCTAGTTCTACCCACCTACGAGCAGTACTTC.

The V gene is TRBV20-1, the J gene TRBJ1-5; 7 bases are shared with TRBD1. The CDR3 length is 14 residues. Germline values: CDR1 DFQATT, CDR2 SNEGSKA (reference sequence). The V segment lost 5 bases and the J segment 0 bases; nucleotides outside the gene matches: 4. CDR3 sequence: CSAQRQGSNQPQHF. For the CDR3, the DNA is TGCAGTGCTCAACGACAGGGTAGCAATCAGCCCCAGCATTTT.

The rearrangement links TRBV7-3 to TRBJ2-1; TRBD2 agrees at 11 bases. After removal of 5 bases from V and 5 bases from J, the junction contained 11 bases not matched to a gene. Germline loops: CDR1 SGHTA, CDR2 FQGTGA. This CDR3 comprises 17 residues. The DNA for the CDR3 is TGTGCCAGCAGCCCTACCCTGACTAGCGGGAACAACAATGAGCAGTTCTTC. Encoded protein: CASSPTLTSGNNNEQFF.

V is TRBV6-2 or TRBV6-3 and J is TRBJ2-7; 9 positions agree with TRBD2. CDR3 length: 14 residues. Germline values: CDR1 MNHEY, CDR2 SVGEGT. After removal of 6 bases from V and 5 bases from J, the junction contained 8 bases not matched to a gene. The CDR3 reads CASRSTGTSHEQYF. The CDR3 DNA is TGTGCCAGCAGATCTACCGGGACTAGCCACGAGCAGTACTTC.

The chain employs TRBV7-2 and TRBJ2-1; a possible D gene is TRBD1 (6 bases). The CDR3 totals 15 residues. CDR1 and CDR2 from the germline V gene are SGHTA and FQGNSA. Trimming pared 3 bases from V and 6 bases from J, leaving 15 bases between. CDR3 in amino acids: CASSFSRDRLNEQFF. The CDR3, as DNA: TGTGCCAGCAGCTTCTCTAGAGACAGGCTCAATGAGCAGTTCTTC.

The chain employs TRBV27 and TRBJ2-6; a possible D gene is TRBD1 (5 bases). This CDR3 is built from 15 residues. Between the trimmed V and J ends, which lost 3 bases and 2 bases, there was a span of 8 bases. CDR1 MNHEY and CDR2 SMNVEV come from the germline V gene (reference sequence). CDR3 residues: CASSFLGAGANVLTF. Written as DNA, the CDR3 is TGTGCCAGCAGTTTCTTAGGGGCTGGGGCCAACGTCCTGACTTTC. The full variable domain, rest sourced from reference TRBV27 and TRBJ2-6, is EAQVTQNPRYLITVTGKKLTVTCSQNMNHEYMSWYRQDPGLGLRQIYYSMNVEVTDKGDVPEGYKVSRKEKRNFPLILESPSPNQTSLYFCASSFLGAGANVLTFGAGSRLTVL.

The chain employs TRBV6-4 and TRBJ2-1, with a possible D match to TRBD1 (8 bases). The CDR3 consists of 15 residues. Germline V gives CDR1 MRHNA, CDR2 SNTAGT. V was shortened by 5 bases and J by 4 bases, with 15 bases between the two germline ends. The CDR3 spells CASSRDRGGYNEQFF. The DNA for the CDR3 is TGTGCCAGCAGTCGAGACAGGGGAGGGTACAATGAGCAGTTCTTC.

The table lists this clonotype with a few counts. The chain couples TRBV29-1 to TRBJ1-6; D might be TRBD1 (5 bases). The CDR3 runs 14 residues. CDR1 is SQVTM and CDR2 is ANQGSEA in the germline V gene. V was pared by 7 bases and J by 8 bases, with 18 bases between. The CDR3 sequence is CSAAFGALDSPLHF. As DNA, the CDR3 is TGCAGCGCCGCTTTTGGGGCCCTAGATTCACCCCTCCACTTT.

The rearrangement links TRBV2 to TRBJ2-5; D gene uncertain. Germline CDR1 and CDR2: SNHLY and FYNNEI. This CDR3 contains 11 residues. V was shortened by 8 bases and J by 5 bases, with 9 bases between the two germline ends. The CDR3 DNA follows: TGTGCCAGCGGTCTAGTGGAGACCCAGTACTTC. It is translated as CASGLVETQYF.

The rearrangement uses TRBV10-3 and TRBJ1-1; D uncertain. CDR1 and CDR2 (germline): ENHRY, SYGVKD. The CDR3 covers 15 residues. Between the trimmed V and J ends, which lost 7 bases and 0 bases, there was a span of 15 bases. CDR3 protein: CAITSRADMNTEAFF. DNA for the CDR3: TGTGCCATCACCTCGAGGGCGGATATGAACACTGAAGCTTTCTTT.